This T cell receptor (beta chain) emerged from a study of T cells in Graves' hyperthyroidism and ophthalmopathy. General study results and limits: A model built on 13 V-J features separated ophthalmopathy from stable hyperthyroidism.

Worth noting for this clonotype: Its antigen is as yet unknown.

TCR beta CDR3 sequences were amplified from RNA transcripts. A set of HTBI primers served as the primers for a first-round RT-PCR of the TCR CDR3. MiXCR, run by TCRdb on the multiplex PCR reads, gives a single entry per CDR3 protein. The profile covers hundreds of thousands of distinct CDR3 sequences, with 16% appearing a single time and around 3.5% taken by the ten largest. The source of this sequence is a woman in her thirties or forties with Graves' ophthalmopathy. The sample taken for sequencing was blood.

This chain's CDR3 is CASSLNAGSVLNTGELFF. CDR3 nucleotides: TGCGCCAGCAGCTTGAACGCAGGATCGGTACTGAACACCGGGGAGCTGTTTTTT. The chain recombines TRBV5-1 with TRBJ2-2; D remains unclear. The CDR3 is 18 amino acids. Trimming cost V 1 base and J 1 base, with 17 bases left between them. The germline gives CDR1 SGHRS, CDR2 YFSETQ.